This is a list of T cell receptor beta chains from one sample in a study of patients and donors after allogeneic stem cell transplantation. TCRdb re-called the RT-PCR reads with MiXCR, one entry per CDR3 protein. The sample lists about 960,000 distinct CDR3 sequences, roughly 18% seen once, with roughly 6% in the top ten. Sequencing input: blood, either unsorted or a sorted T cell fraction (not recorded which). The source is a human donor who was either an allogeneic HSCT recipient or a stem cell or donor lymphocyte infusion donor (not recorded which). It is not recorded whose cells these are; they may come from a transplant donor. Both conserved end residues are part of each CDR3. D genes are given only for firm matches. The size field is filled for only some rows; it gives once, few, many or a size class.

abundance | d_gene | j_gene | v_gene | CDR3aa | CDR3nt
few | TRBD1 | TRBJ2-7 | TRBV12-3/TRBV12-4 | CASSSFGPRDRHYEQYF | TGTGCCAGCAGTAGTTTTGGGCCCCGGGACAGACACTACGAGCAGTACTTC
. | . | TRBJ1-3 | TRBV7-9 | CASSPPTRRSGNTIYF | TGTGCCAGCAGCCCCCCGACAAGAAGGTCTGGAAACACCATATATTTT
. | TRBD2 | TRBJ2-3 | TRBV20-1 | CSALAGVGDTQYF | TGCAGTGCCCTAGCGGGGGTCGGGGATACGCAGTATTTT
. | . | TRBJ1-1 | TRBV12-5 | CASGQTVYTEAFF | TGTGCTAGTGGTCAGACTGTGTACACTGAAGCTTTCTTT
few | . | TRBJ1-1 | TRBV5-1 | CASSPRLSGAHTEAFF | TGCGCCAGCAGCCCCCGGTTGTCGGGGGCGCACACTGAAGCTTTCTTT
. | . | TRBJ2-1 | TRBV6-4 | CASSDSRRSKQFF | TGTGCCAGCAGTGACTCTAGGCGGTCAAAGCAGTTCTTC
. | . | TRBJ2-7 | TRBV2 | CASSEVRGQTYEQYF | TGTGCCAGCAGTGAAGTGCGGGGCCAAACCTACGAGCAGTACTTC
. | . | TRBJ1-5 | TRBV10-3 | CAISESNLNQPQHF | TGTGCCATCAGTGAGTCGAATCTCAATCAGCCCCAGCATTTT
. | TRBD1 | TRBJ1-2 | TRBV7-9 | CASSLAGQGALGGGYTF | TGTGCCAGCAGCTTAGCCGGACAGGGTGCTTTGGGTGGTGGCTACACCTTC
. | . | TRBJ1-1 | TRBV27 | CASSLTGTDTEAFF | TGTGCCAGCAGTTTAACTGGGACGGACACTGAAGCTTTCTTT
. | . | TRBJ1-1 | TRBV4-1 | CASSQAPPRGWTEAFF | TGCGCCAGCAGCCAAGCTCCCCCGCGGGGGTGGACTGAAGCTTTCTTT
many | . | TRBJ1-1 | TRBV5-1 | CASSHGGDTEAFF | TGCGCCAGCAGCCACGGAGGGGACACTGAAGCTTTCTTT
. | TRBD2 | TRBJ2-1 | TRBV5-1 | CASSLPRPALAGEGPYNEQFF | TGCGCCAGCAGCTTGCCTCGCCCGGCACTAGCGGGAGAGGGACCCTACAATGAGCAGTTCTTC
many | . | TRBJ2-1 | TRBV7-8 | CASRLRSEQFF | TGTGCCAGCAGGCTTCGCTCCGAGCAGTTCTTC
. | TRBD2 | TRBJ2-3 | TRBV5-1 | CASSIGTSGRAVDTQYF | TGCGCCAGCAGCATAGGGACTAGCGGGAGGGCCGTAGATACGCAGTATTTT
. | . | TRBJ2-1 | TRBV10-3 | CAITNRGAGGWGHEQFF | TGTGCCATTACGAATCGGGGGGCCGGGGGATGGGGACATGAGCAGTTCTTC
. | TRBD2 | TRBJ2-2 | TRBV30 | CAWKKGAGGTMNTGELFF | TGTGCCTGGAAGAAAGGGGCGGGAGGGACAATGAACACCGGGGAGCTGTTTTTT
. | TRBD2 | TRBJ2-3 | TRBV20-1 | CSARGATSGGARTDTQYF | TGCAGTGCTAGAGGGGCGACTAGCGGGGGGGCCCGCACAGATACGCAGTATTTT
. | . | TRBJ2-3 | TRBV7-3 | CASSSLTGITDTQYF | TGTGCCAGCAGCTCCCTAACTGGAATCACAGATACGCAGTATTTT
. | TRBD1 | TRBJ2-1 | TRBV20-1 | CSARGPGQGILDEQFF | TGCAGTGCTAGGGGACCGGGACAGGGGATTCTGGATGAGCAGTTCTTC
few | . | TRBJ1-2 | TRBV6-1 | CASSRTPRASNYGYTF | TGTGCCAGCAGCCGTACTCCCAGGGCCTCTAACTATGGCTACACCTTC
few | . | TRBJ2-7 | TRBV12-3/TRBV12-4 | CASSLAEPSTGEQYF | TGTGCCAGCAGTTTAGCCGAGCCTTCTACGGGAGAGCAGTACTTC
. | TRBD2 | TRBJ2-1 | TRBV20-1 | CSARTSGRADYNEQFF | TGCAGTGCTAGGACTAGCGGGAGGGCCGATTACAATGAGCAGTTCTTC
few | . | TRBJ2-1 | TRBV11-3 | CASSLRSGELNEQFF | TGTGCCAGCAGCTTAAGGTCGGGGGAGCTAAATGAGCAGTTCTTC
. | . | TRBJ2-7 | TRBV10-2 | CASSPYDILGEQYF | TGCGCCAGCAGTCCTTACGACATTTTAGGAGAGCAGTACTTC
. | . | TRBJ2-7 | TRBV29-1 | CSVWQGREQYF | TGCAGCGTGTGGCAGGGCCGCGAGCAGTACTTC
many | . | TRBJ2-3 | TRBV9 | CASSVTGRVTDTQYF | TGTGCCAGCAGCGTAACAGGGCGAGTCACAGATACGCAGTATTTT
. | TRBD1 | TRBJ2-7 | TRBV15 | CATSRDSGQAYEQYF | TGTGCCACCAGCAGAGATTCTGGACAGGCCTACGAGCAGTACTTC
few | . | TRBJ1-2 | TRBV18 | CASSPLADYGYTF | TGTGCCAGCTCACCCTTGGCAGACTATGGCTACACCTTC
. | TRBD1 | TRBJ1-1 | TRBV9 | CASSAQGAQNTEAFF | TGTGCCAGCAGCGCCCAGGGGGCTCAGAACACTGAAGCTTTCTTT
. | TRBD1 | TRBJ1-6 | TRBV2 | CASSFRQGNNSPLHF | TGTGCCAGCAGTTTTAGACAGGGGAATAATTCACCCCTCCACTTT
. | TRBD2 | TRBJ2-7 | TRBV29-1 | CSVVLVAGGPGEQYF | TGCAGCGTTGTGTTAGTTGCGGGAGGGCCGGGCGAGCAGTACTTC
many | TRBD1 | TRBJ1-1 | TRBV12-3/TRBV12-4 | CASSGTGGVEAFF | TGTGCCAGCAGTGGGACAGGGGGCGTCGAAGCTTTCTTT
few | . | TRBJ2-4 | TRBV29-1 | CSAETVYFRYF | TGCAGCGCCGAGACGGTTTACTTCCGATACTTC
few | . | TRBJ2-2 | TRBV10-3 | CAIRGNMMAGELFF | TGTGCCATCAGGGGGAACATGATGGCCGGGGAGCTGTTTTTT
many | . | TRBJ1-1 | TRBV5-6 | CASSLFKGMNTEAFF | TGTGCCAGCAGCTTGTTCAAAGGCATGAACACTGAAGCTTTCTTT
. | TRBD1 | TRBJ2-2 | TRBV30 | CAWSPGTGNTGELFF | TGTGCCTGGAGCCCCGGGACAGGGAACACCGGGGAGCTGTTTTTT
many | . | TRBJ2-6 | TRBV5-1 | CASSFDISSVLTF | TGCGCCAGCAGCTTTGACATATCCAGCGTCCTGACTTTC
few | . | TRBJ2-4 | TRBV7-9 | CASKDAAAKNIQYF | TGTGCCAGCAAAGATGCTGCAGCCAAAAACATTCAGTACTTC
few | . | TRBJ1-4 | TRBV12-3/TRBV12-4 | CASSLFPGGGDEKLFF | TGTGCCAGCAGTTTATTTCCGGGCGGGGGGGACGAAAAACTGTTTTTT
few | . | TRBJ2-7 | TRBV12-3/TRBV12-4 | CASSTHFGAFSYEQYF | TGTGCCAGCAGCACCCATTTTGGCGCATTTTCCTACGAGCAGTACTTC
few | TRBD1 | TRBJ2-3 | TRBV7-8 | CASSSLHRGRSTDTQYF | TGTGCCAGCAGCTCCCTTCACAGGGGGCGCAGCACAGATACGCAGTATTTT
few | TRBD1 | TRBJ2-7 | TRBV25-1 | CASTPDRGLPSSYEQYF | TGTGCCAGCACCCCGGACAGGGGGCTACCGAGCTCCTACGAGCAGTACTTC
. | . | TRBJ1-1 | TRBV30 | CAWRAQLGTEAFF | TGTGCCTGGAGAGCCCAACTAGGCACTGAAGCTTTCTTT
many | . | TRBJ1-1 | TRBV12-3/TRBV12-4 | CASSFGSSWEAFF | TGTGCCAGCAGTTTTGGGTCGAGTTGGGAAGCTTTCTTT
few | . | TRBJ2-7 | TRBV12-3/TRBV12-4 | CASSLERTRASYEQYF | TGTGCCAGCAGTTTAGAGCGGACACGGGCCTCCTACGAGCAGTACTTC
. | . | TRBJ2-1 | TRBV12-3/TRBV12-4 | CASQGSSYNEQFF | TGTGCCAGTCAGGGAAGCTCCTACAATGAGCAGTTCTTC
. | . | TRBJ1-4 | TRBV5-6 | CASSLPTDEKLFF | TGTGCCAGCAGCTTGCCCACGGACGAAAAACTGTTTTTT
. | . | TRBJ2-3 | TRBV6-2/TRBV6-3 | CASSPGQTVRSTQYF | TGTGCCAGCAGCCCGGGGCAGACCGTTCGGAGTACGCAGTATTTT
. | TRBD1 | TRBJ2-7 | TRBV29-1 | CSVEEGTGASEQYF | TGCAGCGTTGAAGAAGGGACAGGGGCCAGCGAGCAGTACTTC
. | TRBD2 | TRBJ2-1 | TRBV10-3 | CAISGPSGGEQFF | TGTGCCATCAGTGGCCCTAGCGGGGGCGAGCAGTTCTTC
few | TRBD1 | TRBJ1-1 | TRBV5-1 | CASSLDPPGGNTEAFF | TGCGCCAGCAGCTTGGACCCCCCAGGGGGGAACACTGAAGCTTTCTTT
once | . | TRBJ1-2 | TRBV20-1 | CSARDPGTAYGYTF | TGCAGTGCTAGAGATCCCGGCACCGCCTATGGCTACACCTTC